Shown below are 18 T cell receptor beta chains from a single sample sequenced in a study of PD-L1 blockade in urothelial cancer. Sequenced by immunoSEQ multiplex PCR; TCRdb stores in-frame clones only, minus some. The sample has about 39,000 clones; about nine tenths are singletons. The time point here: pretreatment peripheral blood. Sequenced here: PBMCs, sampled around atezolizumab (anti-PD-L1) treatment. The receptors were sampled from a woman in her sixties or seventies with urothelial cancer.

The chain recombines TRBV5-1 with TRBJ2-7, with D maybe TRBD2 (6 bases). Germline V gives CDR1 SGHRS, CDR2 YFSETQ. Trimming pared 0 bases from V and 5 bases from J, leaving 21 bases between. CDR3 length: 17 residues. The CDR3 DNA is TGCGCCAGCAGCTTGGCGGGAGAGGGCCCAAGATTCCACGAGCAGTACTTC. It specifies CASSLAGEGPRFHEQYF.

V gene TRBV7-3 combines with J gene TRBJ1-3; unclear D gene. The V end lost 5 bases, the J end lost 4 bases, and 9 bases lay between the germline ends. Germline CDR1 reads SGHTA; CDR2 reads FQGTGA. The CDR3 runs to 13 residues. DNA for the CDR3: TGTGCCAGCAGCCCGAACACCGGAAACACCATATATTTT. Protein sequence: CASSPNTGNTIYF. Based on the CDR3 plus reference TRBV7-3 and TRBJ1-3, the full variable domain is GAGVSQTPSNKVTEKGKYVELRCDPISGHTALYWYRQSLGQGPEFLIYFQGTGAADDSGLPNDRFFAVRPEGSVSTLKIQRTERGDSAVYLCASSPNTGNTIYFGEGSWLTVV.

This clone has only one observation. The chain combines TRBV6-6 with TRBJ1-2; 9 bases are a match to TRBD1. The CDR3 has 15 amino acids. With 5 bases clipped from V and 7 bases from J, the junction kept 11 bases outside the gene matches. The germline CDR1 and CDR2 sequences are MNHNY and SVGAGI (reference sequence). This CDR3 reads CASSTGQGGVSGYTF. For the CDR3, the DNA is TGTGCCAGCAGTACGGGACAGGGCGGGGTATCTGGCTACACCTTC.

For this clone: Mismatch with germline at one junction end may stem from a read error. The J gene is TRBJ1-1, the V gene TRBV11-2, with TRBD1 as a possible D gene (5 bases). The CDR3 sequence is 18 residues long. CDR1 and CDR2 (germline): SGHAT, FQNNGV. The CDR3 DNA follows: TGTGCCAGCAGTTTAGTTCCGGGTGGGGCAGGGCGAAACACTGAAGCTTTCTTT. Its protein is CASSLVPGGAGRNTEAFF. Full variable domain (remainder filled in from reference TRBV11-2 and TRBJ1-1): EAGVAQSPRYKIIEKRQSVAFWCNPISGHATLYWYQQILGQGPKLLIQFQNNGVVDDSQLPKDRFSAERLKGVDSTLKIQPAKLEDSAVYLCASSLVPGGAGRNTEAFFGQGTRLTVV.

Only one count was recorded for this clone. The chain uses TRBV9 and TRBJ2-3; 7 bases agree with TRBD2. Germline loops: CDR1 SGDLS, CDR2 YYNGEE. Trimming removed 4 bases from V and 0 bases from J; junction bases left unmatched: 5. The CDR3 covers 15 residues. CDR3 protein: CASSPSGKSTDTQYF. The CDR3 bases are TGTGCCAGCAGCCCCAGCGGGAAAAGCACAGATACGCAGTATTTT. The full variable domain, its missing parts supplied by reference TRBV9 and TRBJ2-3, is DSGVTQTPKHLITATGQRVTLRCSPRSGDLSVYWYQQSLDQGLQFLIQYYNGEERAKGNILERFSAQQFPDLHSELNLSSLELGDSALYFCASSPSGKSTDTQYFGPGTRLTVL.

This chain links TRBV9 with TRBJ1-1; TRBD1 matches 11 bases. The CDR3 is 15 residues long. Germline V lookup: CDR1 SGDLS, CDR2 YYNGEE. Trimming at V came to 3 bases and at J to 6 bases, leaving 7 bases not matched to a gene. CDR3 bases: TGTGCCAGCAGCGGGGGACAGGGGGGAAACTCTGAAGCTTTCTTT. It specifies CASSGGQGGNSEAFF.

This clone was counted once. The gene calls are TRBV28 and TRBJ2-3; perhaps TRBD2 as D (5 bases). This CDR3 spans 13 amino acids. Germline CDR1 MDHEN, CDR2 SYDVKM. The V gene lost 1 base and the J gene lost 7 bases, with 9 bases spanning the gap. CDR3 nucleotides: TGTGCCAGCAGTTTATTAGCGCGGTATACGCAGTATTTT. Translation gives CASSLLARYTQYF.

V usage is TRBV6-6 and J usage is TRBJ2-7; D perhaps matches TRBD2 (6 bases). Germline V lookup: CDR1 MNHNY, CDR2 SVGAGI (reference sequence). The CDR3 contains 12 residues. V lost 6 bases and J lost 2, with 8 bases in between. The CDR3 is CASSRGAYEQYF. CDR3 DNA sequence: TGTGCCAGCAGCCGCGGGGCCTACGAGCAGTACTTC.

V is TRBV2 and J is TRBJ1-5; 8 bases fit TRBD1. Germline CDR1 and CDR2: SNHLY and FYNNEI. Unmatched junction bases numbered 6, after V lost 6 bases and J lost 2 bases. This CDR3 is 15 amino acids long. The CDR3 reads CASSAGQGGNQPQHF. CDR3 in DNA: TGTGCCAGCAGCGCAGGACAGGGCGGCAATCAGCCCCAGCATTTT.

The rearrangement links TRBV5-1 to TRBJ1-1, with a possible D match to TRBD1 (5 bases). V shed 1 base and J shed 4 bases, with 11 bases lying between them. The germline V gene has CDR1 SGHRS and CDR2 YFSETQ. The CDR3 is 14 residues long. The chain's CDR3 is CASSLSGTGTEAFF. The CDR3 DNA reads as TGCGCCAGCAGCTTGTCTGGGACTGGCACTGAAGCTTTCTTT.

CDR3 residues: CASSDSTRGYEQYF. CDR3 sequence (DNA): TGCGCCAGCAGTGACTCCACCCGGGGGTACGAGCAGTACTTC. The V and J genes are TRBV10-1 and TRBJ2-7, with D maybe TRBD2 (6 bases). Trimming pared 3 bases from V and 4 bases from J, leaving 13 bases between. Germline-derived CDR1 and CDR2 are WNHNN and SYGVQD (reference sequence). The CDR3 extends over 14 amino acids.

A single count supports this clone. This chain joins TRBV29-1 and TRBJ1-2, with a weak D call TRBD1 (6 bases). This CDR3 comprises 15 residues. Trimming took off 6 bases at V and 4 bases at J, with 21 bases between the two ends. Germline-derived CDR1 and CDR2 are SQVTM and ANQGSEA. This CDR3 reads CSVLRDTGGAYGYTF. In nucleotides, the CDR3 is TGCAGCGTACTGCGCGACACGGGGGGGGCCTATGGCTACACCTTC.

The V gene is TRBV5-6, the J gene TRBJ1-1, with a weak D call TRBD1 (6 bases). The CDR3 runs 14 residues. V lost 3 bases to trimming and J lost 8 bases, with 17 bases between them. CDR1 SGHDT and CDR2 YYEEEE come from the germline V gene. CDR3 DNA sequence: TGTGCCAGCAGCTATGGGACAAACAACCGGGAAGCTTTCTTT. Amino acid sequence: CASSYGTNNREAFF.

This clone has a single count. The chain combines TRBV18 with TRBJ1-3; D is perhaps TRBD1 (5 bases). Deletions cut 2 bases from V and 3 bases from J, with 14 bases between. Germline V gene sequence: CDR1 KGHSH, CDR2 LQKENI. The CDR3 extends over 16 amino acids. In DNA form, the CDR3 reads TGTGCCAGCTCACCATTACTTCGGGGGAATGGAAACACCATATATTTT. Translation gives CASSPLLRGNGNTIYF.

The rearrangement uses TRBV19 and TRBJ1-5; TRBD1 is a possible D gene (5 bases). The CDR3 runs 14 residues. V lost 6 bases, J lost 3 bases, and 12 bases lay in between. Germline lookup yields CDR1 LNHDA and CDR2 SQIVND (reference sequence). This chain's CDR3 is CASSRTPNNQPQHF. CDR3 sequence (DNA): TGTGCCAGTAGCCGGACACCAAACAATCAGCCCCAGCATTTT. Full variable domain (outside the CDR3, taken from reference TRBV19 and TRBJ1-5): DGGITQSPKYLFRKEGQNVTLSCEQNLNHDAMYWYRQDPGQGLRLIYYSQIVNDFQKGDIAEGYSVSREKKESFPLTVTSAQKNPTAFYLCASSRTPNNQPQHFGDGTRLSIL.

Written as DNA, the CDR3 is TGTGCCAGCAGTTTGTCAGGGACAGGGACCACTGAAGCTTTCTTT. Translating gives CASSLSGTGTTEAFF. The chain uses TRBV28 and TRBJ1-1, with 9 bases identical to TRBD1. Losses at the gene ends were 3 bases for V and 4 bases for J; bases not matched to a gene: 6. The germline gives CDR1 MDHEN, CDR2 SYDVKM. This CDR3 contains 15 residues.

This rearrangement joins TRBV7-3 to TRBJ2-1, with 7 bases fitting TRBD2. This CDR3 spans 12 amino acids. The germline V gene encodes CDR1 SGHTA and CDR2 FQGTGA. Losses at the gene ends were 2 bases for V and 10 bases for J; bases not matched to a gene: 2. This CDR3 is CASSLVGGEQFF. CDR3 sequence (DNA): TGTGCCAGCAGCTTAGTGGGAGGGGAGCAGTTCTTC.

The gene calls are TRBV19 and TRBJ2-7; maybe TRBD1 (6 bases). Trimming took 1 base from V and 6 from J, leaving 16 bases between them. This CDR3 is built from 15 residues. In germline, CDR1 is LNHDA, CDR2 SQIVND (reference sequence). For the CDR3, the DNA is TGTGCCAGTAGTATAGGAGGGACACCTTCGGGCGAGCAGTACTTC. Protein product: CASSIGGTPSGEQYF.